This TCR beta chain was profiled in a study of T cell changes during pregnancy in multiple sclerosis. With 11 bases clipped from V and 3 bases from J, the junction kept 14 bases outside the gene matches. Germline lookup yields CDR1 MNHNS and CDR2 SASEGT. The CDR3 spans 15 residues. The repertoire was sequenced with immunoSEQ multiplex PCR; TCRdb's copy has only in-frame clones and lacks some. The sample carries about 42,000 clones, 80% to 95% recorded once. The V gene is TRBV6-1, the J gene TRBJ2-3; 7 bases align to TRBD1. The input for sequencing was CD4+ T cells from peripheral blood mononuclear cells, taken after pregnancy. The source of this sequence is a female donor in good health, enrolled as a control in a pregnancy study. The CDR3 here is CASHRGGFLTDTQYF. The CDR3 nucleotides are TGTGCCTCGCACAGGGGCGGTTTTTTAACAGATACGCAGTATTTT.